This T cell receptor beta chain was obtained from a study of CD8+CD57+ T cells in acquired aplastic anemia. Study information: When averaged, DNA from sorted CD4+ and CD8+ cells came to around 3.4 ug. Study outcomes and limitations: For CD8+ Simpson's diversity, patients and controls showed no significant difference. Patients had around 30 CD8+ CDR3 sequences in common with controls (the shared set).

The table lists this clonotype with a few counts. Its antigen is unknown. CDR3 length: 16 amino acids. Germline V CDR1 and CDR2: MGHDK, SYGVNS. V lost 0 bases, J lost 5 bases, and 9 bases stayed unmatched. Investigators profiled TCR beta VDJ and CDR3 from genomic DNA template. TCRdb called the reads again in MiXCR, with one record for every CDR3 protein. Of 250,000 to 350,000 distinct CDR3 sequences listed, around 60% were seen once; the top ten hold around 7.6%. The chain recombines TRBV25-1 with TRBJ1-2; 7 nucleotides align to TRBD1. This clonotype originated in a human donor with severe aplastic anemia or a healthy control (not recorded which). Sequenced sample: sorted CD4+, CD8+, or CD8+CD57+ T cells (not recorded which) from PBMCs. CDR3 in amino acids: CASSEYGRGRGYGYTF. The CDR3 DNA follows: TGTGCCAGCAGTGAATATGGGAGGGGGCGGGGATATGGCTACACCTTC.